The 5 T cell receptor beta chains listed next were all sequenced from one sample in a study of glioma-infiltrating T cells. TCR alpha and beta CDR3 regions were amplified from RNA using iRepertoire nested multiplex PCR. TCRdb re-analysed the multiplex PCR reads in MiXCR, keeping a single row per CDR3 protein. The table lists fewer than 200,000 distinct CDR3 sequences, about 32% of them singletons. The source material was glioma tissue, nonneoplastic brain tissue, or PBMCs (not recorded which). These receptors came from a human donor with low-grade glioma or glioblastoma, undergoing nonglioma brain surgery, or in good health (not recorded which).

This clonotype appeared a few times. This chain links TRBV19 with TRBJ2-5; possible D gene TRBD2, 6 bases. Germline V gives CDR1 LNHDA, CDR2 SQIVND (reference sequence). This CDR3 is built from 16 residues. Trimming stripped 7 bases from V and 3 bases from J, with 21 bases between. The CDR3 loop is CASTRGSASREETQYF. The CDR3 bases are TGTGCCAGTACCCGGGGGAGCGCTAGCCGGGAAGAGACCCAGTACTTC. The variable domain in full, completed from reference TRBV19 and TRBJ2-5, reads DGGITQSPKYLFRKEGQNVTLSCEQNLNHDAMYWYRQDPGQGLRLIYYSQIVNDFQKGDIAEGYSVSREKKESFPLTVTSAQKNPTAFYLCASTRGSASREETQYFGPGTRLLVL.

The chain combines TRBV20-1 with TRBJ2-4; TRBD2 agrees at 8 bases. In germline, CDR1 is DFQATT, CDR2 SNEGSKA (reference sequence). CDR3 length: 13 residues. V lost 2 bases to trimming and J lost 9 bases; unmatched junction nucleotides: 6. CDR3 amino acids: CSARSGSRSIQYF. CDR3 coding DNA: TGCAGTGCTAGAAGCGGGAGCAGAAGCATTCAGTACTTC.

The rearrangement links TRBV7-8 to TRBJ2-7; TRBD2 agrees at 8 bases. Germline V gene data show CDR1 as SGHVS and CDR2 as FQNEAQ. V was pared by 3 bases and J by 1 base, with 14 bases of the junction left unmatched. This CDR3 is 18 amino acids long. The CDR3 DNA sequence: TGTGCCAGCAGCTTCGATCAAGGACTAGCCCGAGGGTCCTACGAGCAGTACTTC. Its translation is CASSFDQGLARGSYEQYF. The full variable domain, its missing parts supplied by reference TRBV7-8 and TRBJ2-7, is GAGVSQSPRYKVAKRGQDVALRCDPISGHVSLFWYQQALGQGPEFLTYFQNEAQLDKSGLPSDRFFAERPEGSVSTLKIQRTQQEDSAVYLCASSFDQGLARGSYEQYFGPGTRLTVT.

Worth noting for this clonotype: A read error is likely, as this CDR3 ends without the conserved phenylalanine or tryptophan. CDR3 protein: CVSSFSLMAGGYTI. CDR3 sequence (DNA): TGTGTCAGCAGCTTCTCTTTAATGGCCGGTGGCTACACCATC. This rearrangement joins TRBV7-8 to TRBJ1-2, with D hard to call. The CDR3 length is 14 residues. Per the germline V gene, CDR1 is SGHVS and CDR2 is FQNEAQ.

In this sample, this clonotype turned up many times. V usage is TRBV12-3 or TRBV12-4 and J usage is TRBJ2-5, with 14 bases matching TRBD2. V dropped 5 bases and J dropped 5; count of bases not matched to a gene: 4. CDR3 length equals 15 residues. The CDR3 loop reads CASSPRLAGGETQYF. The CDR3 coding sequence is TGTGCCAGCAGTCCTCGACTAGCGGGGGGGGAGACCCAGTACTTC.